The 31 T cell receptor beta chains given below trace back to one sample, sequenced in a study of T cells expressing NK-cell markers. TCRdb processed the 5' RACE reads again and assigns one entry to each CDR3 protein, with no DNA. The sample has hundreds of thousands of distinct CDR3 sequences. The sample was blood T cells: a sorted CD56 or NKG2C T cell subset, CD4+ or CD8+ T cells, or bulk PBMC T cells (not recorded which). These receptors were obtained from a man aged 18 to 29 in good health.

J is TRBJ1-5 and V is TRBV10-2; TCRdb's assignment of TRBD1 cannot be checked, as there is no DNA. Looked up from germline, CDR1 is WSHSY and CDR2 is SAAADI. The CDR3 spans 15 residues. CDR3 protein: CASSESEGASQPQHF.

This rearrangement joins TRBV29-1 to TRBJ2-7. The CDR3 sequence is 12 residues long. Germline CDR1 and CDR2: SQVTM and ANQGSEA. The CDR3 reads CSVGRDGYEQYF.

The genes are TRBV20-1 and TRBJ2-1; TCRdb's assignment of TRBD2 cannot be checked, as there is no DNA. The germline gives CDR1 DFQATT, CDR2 SNEGSKA (reference sequence). The CDR3 has 17 residues. The CDR3 sequence: CSAGDDFSGTNYNEQFF.

The chain has TRBV29-1 and TRBJ1-1; without DNA, the TCRdb call of TRBD1 cannot be checked. The V gene's germline CDR1 is SQVTM and CDR2 ANQGSEA. The CDR3 loop spans 13 amino acids. The CDR3 protein is CTFRGARETEAFF.

The chain links TRBV11-2 to TRBJ2-2. The germline V gene has CDR1 SGHAT and CDR2 FQNNGV. CDR3 length equals 15 residues. The CDR3 is CASSAYQANTGELFF.

This sequence joins TRBV27 and TRBJ2-5; TCRdb proposes TRBD1, but this gene call is untestable without DNA. Germline V gives CDR1 MNHEY, CDR2 SMNVEV (reference sequence). The CDR3 is 16 amino acids. CDR3 residues: CASSLREDRGFETQYF.

The CDR3: CAISDLGGSYNEQFF. The chain is built from TRBV10-3 and TRBJ2-1. Germline V CDR1 and CDR2: ENHRY, SYGVKD. This CDR3 is built from 15 residues.

This sequence joins TRBV12-3 or TRBV12-4 and TRBJ1-2; TCRdb lists TRBD1, though no DNA is available to test this call. The CDR3 covers 16 residues. The CDR3 spells CASSSVQQGPDYGYTF.

The V and J genes are TRBV27 and TRBJ2-7; TCRdb gives TRBD1 as the D gene, but with no DNA this cannot be confirmed. The germline CDR1 and CDR2 sequences are MNHEY and SMNVEV (reference sequence). CDR3 size: 16 residues. This CDR3 is CASSLSAGLTSYEQYF.

This chain links TRBV12-3 or TRBV12-4 with TRBJ2-5; lacking DNA, the TRBD1 call made by TCRdb goes unchecked. This CDR3 spans 16 amino acids. The CDR3 sequence: CASSLVRQGDQETQYF.

The chain recombines TRBV20-1 with TRBJ1-5. Per the germline V gene, CDR1 is DFQATT and CDR2 is SNEGSKA (reference sequence). This CDR3 has 16 amino acids. This CDR3 reads CSARGEGGTYNQPQHF.

The chain carries TRBV12-3 or TRBV12-4 and TRBJ2-1; with no DNA, the TCRdb D assignment of TRBD2 cannot be verified. CDR3 size: 14 residues. CDR3: CASSFSRAYNEQFF.

This chain connects TRBV12-3 or TRBV12-4 to TRBJ2-1. CDR3 length: 12 residues. This CDR3 reads CAQQYADNEQFF.

V gene TRBV5-1 combines with J gene TRBJ2-5; the TCRdb D gene call, TRBD2, has no DNA to confirm it. The CDR3 loop spans 16 amino acids. Looked up from germline, CDR1 is SGHRS and CDR2 is YFSETQ. CDR3 sequence reads: CASSIGLAGEAETQYF.

The V gene is TRBV3-1, the J gene TRBJ2-2. The length of the CDR3 is 14 residues. Germline V lookup: CDR1 LGHDT, CDR2 YNNKEL (reference sequence). The CDR3 spells CASSPGVVAGELFF.

This chain uses TRBV7-9 with TRBJ2-7; TCRdb's D call, TRBD1, is unchecked because there is no DNA. This CDR3 is 13 amino acids long. Germline V gene sequence: CDR1 SEHNR, CDR2 FQNEAQ (reference sequence). The CDR3 reads CASRGRGAYEQYF.

This sequence joins TRBV5-1 and TRBJ2-3; lacking DNA, the TRBD2 call made by TCRdb goes unchecked. Germline V gives CDR1 SGHRS, CDR2 YFSETQ. CDR3 size: 17 residues. The CDR3 loop is CASSPSWREVGTDTQYF.

This chain uses TRBV5-1 with TRBJ2-1; TCRdb reports TRBD1, a call that lacks DNA to check it against. The germline CDR1 and CDR2 sequences are SGHRS and YFSETQ. The CDR3 is made up of 14 amino acids. CDR3 protein: CASSRNTGNNEQFF.

The chain couples TRBV5-1 to TRBJ1-2. The CDR3 is 15 residues long. CDR1 and CDR2 (germline): SGHRS, YFSETQ. CDR3 region: CASSLAAGANYGYTF. Full variable domain (missing parts from reference TRBV5-1 and TRBJ1-2): KAGVTQTPRYLIKTRGQQVTLSCSPISGHRSVSWYQQTPGQGLQFLFEYFSETQRNKGNFPGRFSGRQFSNSRSEMNVSTLELGDSALYLCASSLAAGANYGYTFGSGTRLTVV.

This chain joins TRBV7-2 and TRBJ1-3; TCRdb indicates TRBD1, and absent DNA this call remains unverified. CDR1 and CDR2 from the germline V gene are SGHTA and FQGNSA. CDR3 length equals 18 residues. The CDR3 reads CASSLPPLQGSSGNTIYF.

The rearrangement joins TRBV7-6 to TRBJ2-1; without DNA, the TCRdb call of TRBD2 cannot be checked. CDR1 is SGHVS and CDR2 is FNYEAQ in the germline V gene. The CDR3 spans 13 residues. The CDR3 here is CASSPGGANEQFF.

The genes are TRBV24-1 and TRBJ2-7; TCRdb names TRBD1, which stays unverified in the absence of DNA. Germline assignment: CDR1 KGHDR and CDR2 SFDVKD. The CDR3 runs to 13 residues. CDR3 sequence: CATSDGGTYEQYF.

This rearrangement joins TRBV18 to TRBJ2-7; TCRdb gives TRBD1 as the D gene, but with no DNA this cannot be confirmed. This CDR3 is built from 16 residues. Germline lookup yields CDR1 KGHSH and CDR2 LQKENI. CDR3: CASSPPRGNSYYEQYF.

The rearrangement joins TRBV12-3 or TRBV12-4 to TRBJ2-1. The CDR3 totals 16 residues. The CDR3 region is CASSLAFGSSYNEQFF.

The chain couples TRBV12-3 or TRBV12-4 to TRBJ2-5. This CDR3 region has 13 residues. The CDR3 sequence: CASSRGGPETQYF.

CDR3 sequence: CASSLSARGRTEAFF. The chain joins TRBV12-3 or TRBV12-4 to TRBJ1-1; TCRdb lists TRBD1, though no DNA is available to test this call. The CDR3 runs 15 residues.

This rearrangement joins TRBV6-1 to TRBJ2-3; as DNA is missing, the TRBD1 call by TCRdb cannot be tested. The germline V gene encodes CDR1 MNHNS and CDR2 SASEGT. The CDR3 is 17 amino acids. This CDR3 is CASSPTGGSHWTDTQYF.

The V and J genes are TRBV27 and TRBJ2-1; TCRdb returns TRBD1, unconfirmable since there is no DNA. The V gene's germline CDR1 is MNHEY and CDR2 SMNVEV (reference sequence). The CDR3 spans 15 residues. The chain's CDR3 is CASSRGTESYNEQFF.

The V call is TRBV7-9, the J call TRBJ1-5. The germline V gene encodes CDR1 SEHNR and CDR2 FQNEAQ (reference sequence). The CDR3 loop spans 15 amino acids. The CDR3 spells CASSLDIGGNQPQHF. The full variable domain, completed using reference TRBV7-9 and TRBJ1-5, is DTGVSQNPRHKITKRGQNVTFRCDPISEHNRLYWYRQTLGQGPEFLTYFQNEAQLEKSRLLSDRFSAERPKGSFSTLEIQRTEQGDSAMYLCASSLDIGGNQPQHFGDGTRLSIL.

The chain employs TRBV12-3 or TRBV12-4 and TRBJ2-5; TCRdb reports TRBD1, a call that lacks DNA to check it against. The CDR3 consists of 13 residues. The CDR3 loop reads CASRTDNQETQYF.

The chain uses TRBV6-6 and TRBJ2-3; checking the TCRdb D call of TRBD1 is not possible without DNA. Germline CDR1 reads MNHNY; CDR2 reads SVGAGI (reference sequence). This CDR3 contains 15 residues. The CDR3 protein is CASSGTGQSTDTQYF.